The rows below give T cell receptor beta chains drawn from one sample of a study of blood T cell repertoires in COVID-19. The table came from immunoSEQ multiplex PCR; TCRdb's copy has only in-frame clones and leaves some out. The repertoire includes approximately 100,000 clones, approximately 80% of them detected once, and approximately 22% sits in the top ten. Sequencing used peripheral blood. Receptors originate from a man aged 65 to 85 with active or convalescent COVID-19. CDR3s include the opening cysteine and the closing phenylalanine or tryptophan. Each record gives: V gene, J gene, clone size, D gene, CDR3 protein, CDR3 DNA. D genes are given only for firm matches. Only part of the rows carry a size: once, few, many, or a class if the clone is expanded.

TRBV25-1	TRBJ2-2	.	.	CASSDRPGLNTGELFF	TGTGCCAGCAGTGATCGGCCAGGGCTTAACACCGGGGAGCTGTTTTTT
TRBV4-1	TRBJ1-5	.	.	CASSQDRGSNQPQHF	TGCGCCAGCAGCCAAGATCGGGGAAGCAATCAGCCCCAGCATTTT
TRBV6-6	TRBJ1-3	.	.	CASSPILTVSGNTIYF	TGTGCCAGCAGCCCCATCCTGACAGTCTCTGGAAACACCATATATTTT
TRBV9	TRBJ1-2	.	.	CASSVQPGGENYGYTF	TGTGCCAGCAGCGTACAACCCGGGGGGGAAAACTATGGCTACACCTTC
TRBV30	TRBJ1-1	.	TRBD1	CAWSRTGGQTEAFF	TGTGCCTGGAGTCGGACAGGGGGCCAGACTGAAGCTTTCTTT
TRBV6-5	TRBJ2-7	once	TRBD1	CASSQPGTGYEQYF	TGTGCCAGCAGTCAGCCCGGGACAGGCTACGAGCAGTACTTC
TRBV9	TRBJ2-3	.	.	CASSAPGAASTDTQYF	TGTGCCAGCAGCGCCCCAGGGGCAGCTAGCACAGATACGCAGTATTTT
TRBV10-3	TRBJ1-1	once	TRBD1	CAISERLTGDEGTEAFF	TGTGCCATCAGTGAGAGATTGACAGGGGATGAGGGCACTGAAGCTTTCTTT
TRBV30	TRBJ1-2	.	.	CAWMPDSNYGYTF	TGTGCCTGGATGCCGGACTCTAACTATGGCTACACCTTC
TRBV7-9	TRBJ1-3	.	.	CASTVMEGNTIYF	TGTGCCAGCACCGTGATGGAGGGAAACACCATATATTTT
TRBV6-5	TRBJ1-2	.	.	CASLTRGYYGYTF	TGTGCCAGCTTAACCCGGGGGTACTATGGCTACACCTTC
TRBV28	TRBJ1-2	.	.	CASTSGEDYGYTF	TGTGCCAGCACCTCGGGGGAGGACTATGGCTACACCTTC
TRBV6-5	TRBJ2-7	.	.	CASSYSGGSYEQYF	TGTGCCAGCAGTTACTCAGGGGGATCCTACGAGCAGTACTTC
TRBV18	TRBJ2-7	.	.	CASSPSTGSYEQYF	TGTGCCAGCTCACCCTCGACAGGCTCCTACGAGCAGTACTTC
TRBV5-6	TRBJ2-7	.	TRBD1	CASSLQGSLAYEQYF	TGTGCCAGCAGCCTACAGGGGTCTCTAGCCTACGAGCAGTACTTC
TRBV5-1	TRBJ2-1	.	TRBD1	CASSLGRGQGEQFF	TGCGCCAGCAGCTTGGGTAGGGGGCAAGGTGAGCAGTTCTTC
TRBV4-2	TRBJ1-6	.	.	CASSHGGSEYNSPLHF	TGTGCCAGCAGCCACGGAGGGTCCGAATATAATTCACCCCTCCACTTT
TRBV11-3	TRBJ2-1	few	.	CASSAGGEQFF	TGTGCCAGCAGCGCTGGAGGGGAGCAGTTCTTC
TRBV5-1	TRBJ2-5	.	TRBD1	CASSDDRVGETQYF	TGCGCCAGCAGCGACGACAGGGTCGGAGAGACCCAGTACTTC
TRBV19	TRBJ1-5	many	TRBD1	CASTSRGAGGSNQPQHF	TGTGCCAGTACCTCCAGGGGAGCAGGGGGTAGCAATCAGCCCCAGCATTTT
TRBV5-1	TRBJ2-4	.	TRBD1	CASRSGTGGNIQYF	TGCGCCAGCAGGTCCGGGACAGGGGGGAACATTCAGTACTTC
TRBV4-1	TRBJ1-2	.	.	CASSQDFGFSNYGYTF	TGCGCCAGCAGCCAAGATTTCGGGTTCTCTAACTATGGCTACACCTTC
TRBV30	TRBJ1-3	.	TRBD1	CAWSPGQASGNTIYF	TGTGCCTGGAGTCCTGGACAGGCCTCTGGAAACACCATATATTTT
TRBV2	TRBJ2-2	.	TRBD1	CASSGDRDTGELFF	TGTGCCAGCAGTGGGGACAGGGACACCGGGGAGCTGTTTTTT
TRBV6-1	TRBJ1-2	.	.	CASSESRGTSQATF	TGTGCCAGCAGTGAAAGCCGAGGGACATCTCAAGCCACCTTC
TRBV12-1	TRBJ2-4	.	.	CASIRDRRKNIQYF	TGTGCCAGCATCAGGGACAGACGTAAAAACATTCAGTACTTC
TRBV6-6	TRBJ1-1	.	TRBD1	CASSNDRGRDTEAFF	TGTGCCAGCAGTAACGACAGGGGGCGCGACACTGAAGCTTTCTTT
TRBV3-1/TRBV3-2	TRBJ1-6	.	.	CASSLSNSPLHF	TGTGCCAGCAGCCTATCGAATTCACCCCTCCACTTT
TRBV9	TRBJ1-3	.	TRBD1	CASSVVWTGRFGLGNTIYF	TGTGCCAGCAGCGTAGTTTGGACAGGGAGGTTTGGGCTTGGAAACACCATATATTTT
TRBV19	TRBJ2-7	.	TRBD1	CASSRTGDHEQYF	TGTGCCAGTAGTAGGACAGGGGACCACGAGCAGTACTTC
TRBV7-6	TRBJ1-1	.	.	CASSGGQGPRGTEAFF	TGTGCCAGCAGCGGAGGGCAGGGTCCGAGGGGCACTGAAGCTTTCTTT
TRBV9	TRBJ2-2	once	TRBD1	CASRGDRGTGELFF	TGTGCCAGCAGGGGAGACAGGGGTACCGGGGAGCTGTTTTTT
TRBV3-1/TRBV3-2	TRBJ1-3	.	.	CASSGSSGNTIYF	TGTGCCAGCAGCGGGAGCTCTGGAAACACCATATATTTT
TRBV20-1	TRBJ2-4	.	.	CSALAKNIQYF	TGCAGTGCCCTAGCCAAAAACATTCAGTACTTC
TRBV2	TRBJ1-6	.	.	CASSEAVRGPSPLHF	TGTGCCAGCAGTGAAGCAGTCCGCGGTCCCTCACCCCTCCACTTT
TRBV6-4	TRBJ1-1	few	.	CASSETGNTEAFF	TGTGCCAGCAGTGAAACAGGGAACACTGAAGCTTTCTTT
TRBV9	TRBJ2-3	.	TRBD2	CASSPIPLAGGVNTQYF	TGTGCCAGCAGCCCCATACCACTAGCGGGAGGGGTCAATACGCAGTATTTT
TRBV20-1	TRBJ1-2	.	.	CSGSHNYGYTF	TGCAGTGGGTCACATAACTATGGCTACACCTTC
TRBV10-3	TRBJ2-1	.	TRBD2	CAIRGLADTYNEQFF	TGTGCCATCAGGGGACTAGCGGATACCTACAATGAGCAGTTCTTC
TRBV5-1	TRBJ2-3	.	TRBD1	CASSSDRESDTQYF	TGCGCCAGCAGCTCGGACAGGGAATCAGATACGCAGTATTTT
TRBV4-1	TRBJ1-1	.	.	CASSQGQGLEAFF	TGCGCCAGCAGCCAGGGCCAGGGCCTTGAAGCTTTCTTT
TRBV5-1	TRBJ1-4	few	.	CASSTTGATNEKLFF	TGCGCCAGCAGCACAACGGGGGCAACTAATGAAAAACTGTTTTTT
TRBV6-4	TRBJ1-2	few	.	CASSQVPGFGYTF	TGTGCCAGCAGTCAGGTGCCCGGATTTGGCTACACCTTC
TRBV9	TRBJ1-2	.	.	CASSDGQYYGYTF	TGTGCCAGCAGTGATGGACAGTACTATGGCTACACCTTC
TRBV5-1	TRBJ2-5	.	TRBD2	CASSLTSGGQETQYF	TGCGCCAGCAGCCTGACTAGCGGGGGGCAAGAGACCCAGTACTTC